The 5 T cell receptor beta chains in this list originate from one sample, sequenced in a study of blood T cells in healthy people across ages (dated by TCRdb to the mid-2010s). Library creation used 5' RACE. The instrument given in TCRdb is Illumina HiSeq 2500. The second PCR ran for about 6 to 12 cycles and used a J-beta primer mix along with a sample-barcoded 5' primer. The public sequencing data were trimmed at Q25 with fastp and processed into clonotypes with MiXCR by TCRdb, which kept only in-frame beta chains. Each record represents a unique CDR3 protein, reported with the most common genes and DNA among its rows. The sample has 780,000 or so distinct CDR3 sequences on record, about 48% of them singletons. About 42% of the sample is held by the ten biggest clonotypes. The sequenced sample consisted of blood. These receptors came from a man at least 80 years old in good health.

This clonotype was counted only a few times. The chain recombines TRBV28 with TRBJ2-7, with D perhaps matching TRBD1 or TRBD2 (6 bases each). The CDR3 sequence is 15 residues long. Germline values: CDR1 MDHEN, CDR2 SYDVKM. Trimming removed 6 bases from V and 0 bases from J, with 15 bases in between. The CDR3 nucleotides read TGTGCCAGCAGACAACAGGGAGGAATCTCCTACGAGCAGTACTTC. Amino acid sequence: CASRQQGGISYEQYF.

In its sample, this clonotype was seen a few times. The V call is TRBV6-2 or TRBV6-3, the J call TRBJ1-2; D remains ambiguous. Trimming shortened V by 9 bases and J by 3 bases, and 14 bases separated the two germline ends. CDR1 and CDR2 (germline): MNHEY, SVGEGT. The CDR3 length is 13 residues. The CDR3 protein is CASRVQEYYGYTF. The CDR3 DNA reads TGTGCCAGTCGTGTCCAGGAGTACTATGGCTACACCTTC.

This clonotype was seen more than once but under ten times. J is TRBJ2-4 and V is TRBV5-1, with 9 bases aligning to TRBD2. V was clipped by 4 bases and J by 7 bases; unmatched bases: 6. The V gene's germline CDR1 is SGHRS and CDR2 YFSETQ. The length of the CDR3 is 14 residues. The CDR3 loop is CASSPGTSTNIQYF. CDR3 nucleotides: TGCGCCAGCAGCCCCGGGACTAGCACGAACATTCAGTACTTC. Full variable domain (missing parts from reference TRBV5-1 and TRBJ2-4): KAGVTQTPRYLIKTRGQQVTLSCSPISGHRSVSWYQQTPGQGLQFLFEYFSETQRNKGNFPGRFSGRQFSNSRSEMNVSTLELGDSALYLCASSPGTSTNIQYFGAGTRLSVL.

This clonotype came up once. V usage is TRBV28 and J usage is TRBJ1-3; D is uncertain. CDR1 and CDR2 (germline): MDHEN, SYDVKM. V lost 1 base, J lost 3 bases, and 1 base lay in between. The CDR3 contains 12 residues. This CDR3 is CASSLYGNTIYF. CDR3 DNA: TGTGCCAGCAGTTTATATGGAAACACCATATATTTT.

About this clonotype: A much larger clone sits a single nucleotide away, making a read error possible. DNA for the CDR3: TGCAGTGCTAATCCGGCTGGCGGATGGTCCTACAATGAGCAGTTCTTC. Its translation is CSANPAGGWSYNEQFF. The chain links TRBV20-1 to TRBJ2-1; D is unclear. Germline V gene lookup returns CDR1 DFQATT and CDR2 SNEGSKA (reference sequence). The CDR3 sequence is 16 residues long. V was pared by 4 bases and J by 1 base, with 17 bases between.